This T cell receptor (beta chain) originates from a study of T cell responses to AZD1222 COVID-19 vaccine (dated by TCRdb to 2020 to 2023). Describing the broader study: A total of about 230 trial participants underwent TCR sequencing, of whom around 200 received two doses of AZD1222 and some 26 received two doses of the MenACWY control vaccine. Trial participants were enrolled into age subgroups of 18-55, 56-69 and 70-plus years, which contained about 150, 27 and 61 TCR-sequenced participants, respectively.

With respect to this clone: Its binding antigen is unknown. No much larger clone exists at a distance of one base, and base qualities are not known.

Here is what the overall study found, with its caveats: Conclusions about previously exposed vaccinees are limited because only a handful of AZD1222 recipients were SARS-CoV-2 seropositive at baseline. Vaccine-associated CD4 TCRs spanned the whole spike protein, with dominant responses in regions 160-218 and 743-854. After two AZD1222 doses, spike-specific TCR breadth and depth were significantly higher than at day 0 and than in MenACWY recipients. No day 14 peak-response samples were available, so repertoires were characterized only after the peak T cell response. The 56-69-year group was small, and its depth increase did not reach significance, likely because of low power. Reportedly, almost half of the unique spike-specific TCRs recognized epitopes lying outside the regions that are mutated in the B.1.351 and B.1.1.7 variants. Participants were mostly white British, with more females than males. The authors suggested clonal diversity may have been underestimated.

This specimen's time point label, per the study, means: about 28 days (+/-7) after the second vaccine dose. AZD1222 recipients whose second dose came at about 4 weeks and those whose second dose came at about 12 weeks were combined into one group, since spike-specific TCR depth and breadth did not differ between the two schedules. Vaccinee samples were obtained from the UK trials COV001 and COV002, which included a single-blind randomized controlled phase 2/3 trial of AZD1222 (ChAdOx1 nCoV-19) in healthy adults. Trial participant PBMC samples were collected at day 0 and day 28 after the second dose for TCRbeta chain sequencing. The CDR3 regions of human TCRbeta chains were analyzed by immunosequencing. Under the source paper's analysis protocol: Repertoire TCRs were matched against a reference library of SARS-CoV-2-specific TCRs generated with the MIRA antigen-specificity platform. Breadth was defined as the fraction of unique TCRs that were SARS-CoV-2-associated, and depth was defined as the fraction of total T cells that were SARS-CoV-2-associated. Using the MIRA data, each spike-specific TCR was mapped to the spike region that the TCR reacts to and placed in a CD4 or CD8 class. Log10-transformed breadth and depth values were compared by one-way ANOVA with Sidak's multiple comparisons tests. TCRdb holds this immuneACCESS table with in-frame rearrangements only. Some clones are missing; in checked studies, unresolved V genes explain under half, and the rest has no known cause. V and J calls and clone size are given by that table; D and trimming were obtained from the DNA. The sample contains around 99,000 clones, approximately 90% of them found a single time. The ten largest clones take up 4.5% to 5.5% of the sample.

The CDR3 sequence holds 14 residues, the cysteine and phenylalanine included. Only CDR3 DNA is held: 42 bases, read in frame from base 1. The junction shows trimming of 5 bases on V and 6 bases on J, plus 12 bases between the germline ends. CDR1 is given as SGHDT and CDR2 as YYEEEE, both from the germline V gene. The receptor was isolated from an adult who received the AZD1222 COVID-19 vaccine. The sample consisted of peripheral blood, taken 28 days after the second AZD1222 dose. This receptor chain uses TRBV5-6 and TRBJ1-6; confidence is insufficient to name the D gene. The CDR3 has the sequence CASSFRAVNSPLHF. The DNA is as follows: TGTGCCAGCAGTTTCCGGGCCGTTAATTCACCCCTCCACTTT.